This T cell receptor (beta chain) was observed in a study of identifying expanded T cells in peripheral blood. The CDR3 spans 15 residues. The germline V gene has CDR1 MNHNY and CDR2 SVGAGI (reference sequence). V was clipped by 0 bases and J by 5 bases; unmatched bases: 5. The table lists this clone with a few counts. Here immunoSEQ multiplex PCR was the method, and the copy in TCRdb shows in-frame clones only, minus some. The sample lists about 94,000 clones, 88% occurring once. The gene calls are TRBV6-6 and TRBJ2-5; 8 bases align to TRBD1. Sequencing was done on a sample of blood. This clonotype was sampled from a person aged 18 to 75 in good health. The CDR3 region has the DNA TGTGCCAGCAGTTACTCGACAGGGGTGGTCGAGACCCAGTACTTC. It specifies CASSYSTGVVETQYF.